A single sample is the source of the 3 T cell receptor beta chains below, sequenced in a study of molecular identifiers for immune sequencing clone quantification. TCRdb re-called the PCR reads with MiXCR, one entry per CDR3 protein. The table includes about half a million distinct CDR3 sequences, about 22% detected once. The source material was naive CD8+ T cells from blood, with Jurkat cell RNA spiked in. The sample's subset: FACS-sorted CD8+CD4-CCR7+CD45RA+ naive T cells. The receptors were sampled from a human donor in good health. Some libraries in this study had Jurkat cell RNA spiked in.

This chain connects TRBV9 to TRBJ2-7; 9 bases match TRBD1. V trimming: 3 bases; J trimming: 5 bases; junction bases outside the gene matches: 9. The CDR3 covers 15 residues. Looked up from germline, CDR1 is SGDLS and CDR2 is YYNGEE. This CDR3 is CASSESGTGLDEQYF. For the CDR3, the DNA is TGTGCCAGCAGCGAGTCCGGGACAGGGCTGGACGAGCAGTACTTC.

As for this clonotype: No conserved phenylalanine or tryptophan ends this CDR3, so it is likely a read error. The gene calls are TRBV20-1 and TRBJ2-7; D gene ambiguous. Germline loops: CDR1 DFQATT, CDR2 SNEGSKA (reference sequence). Trimming shortened V by 6 bases and J by 3 bases, and 18 bases separated the two germline ends. The length of the CDR3 is 14 residues. CDR3 loop: CSAPPDGFLYEQYI. As DNA, the CDR3 is TGCAGTGCCCCCCCGGACGGCTTTCTCTACGAGCAGTACATC.

Concerning this clonotype: A much larger clonotype is one base distant, so this may be a read error. The chain uses TRBV29-1 and TRBJ1-2; TRBD1 is a possible D gene (5 bases). This CDR3 is built from 12 residues. Germline V gene data show CDR1 as SQVTM and CDR2 as ANQGSEA. This CDR3 is CGVVEKGDGYTF. The CDR3 DNA follows: TGCGGCGTTGTTGAAAAAGGGGATGGCTACACCTTC. Combining the CDR3 with reference TRBV29-1 and TRBJ1-2 gives the whole variable domain SAVISQKPSRDICQRGTSLTIQCQVDSQVTMMFWYRQQPGQSLTLIATANQGSEATYESGFVIDKFPISRPNLTFSTLTVSNMSPEDSSIYLCGVVEKGDGYTFGSGTRLTVV.